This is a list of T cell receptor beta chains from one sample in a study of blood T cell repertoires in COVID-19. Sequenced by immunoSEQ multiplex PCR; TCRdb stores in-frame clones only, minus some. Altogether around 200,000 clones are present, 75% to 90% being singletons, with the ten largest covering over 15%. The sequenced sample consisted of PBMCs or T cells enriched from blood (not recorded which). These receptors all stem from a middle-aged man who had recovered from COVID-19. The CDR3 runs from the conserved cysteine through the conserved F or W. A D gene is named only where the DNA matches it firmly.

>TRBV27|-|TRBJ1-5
CASSLSITGISNQPQHF
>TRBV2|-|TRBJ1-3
CASSDEGNTIYF
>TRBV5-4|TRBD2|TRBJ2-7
CASSRTSSYEQYF
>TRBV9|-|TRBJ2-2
CASSVNPSSSGELFF
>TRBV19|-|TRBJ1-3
CASSTLRGAGNTIYF
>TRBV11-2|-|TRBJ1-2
CASSLLTGTAESNYGYTF
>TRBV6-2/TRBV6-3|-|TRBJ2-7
CASSYGRGPYEQYF
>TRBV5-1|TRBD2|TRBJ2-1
CASSLKTSGNNEQFF
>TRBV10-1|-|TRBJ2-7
CAKEGRNEQYF
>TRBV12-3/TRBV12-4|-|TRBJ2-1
CASSVLGREQFF
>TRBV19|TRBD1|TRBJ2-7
CASTRTGGNPYEQYF
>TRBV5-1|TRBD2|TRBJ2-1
CASSLVIGGASGYNEQFF
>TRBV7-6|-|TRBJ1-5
CASSLEGDWGGNQPQHF
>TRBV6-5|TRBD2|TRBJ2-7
CASSYYQRGAPYEQYF
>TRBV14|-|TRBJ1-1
CASSQEAQREAFF
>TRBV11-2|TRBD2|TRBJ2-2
CASSTYSGSDTGELFF
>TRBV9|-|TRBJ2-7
CASSVGAFEQYF
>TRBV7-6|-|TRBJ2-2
CASSLGDTHTGELFF